This TCR beta chain was documented in a study of blood T cell repertoires in COVID-19. Here immunoSEQ multiplex PCR was the method, and the copy in TCRdb shows in-frame clones only, minus some. The repertoire consists of 300,000 to 450,000 clones, with 88% occurring once and the leading ten covering 1.2%. Unmatched junction bases numbered 7, after V lost 9 bases and J lost 4 bases. Germline V gives CDR1 MNHEY, CDR2 SMNVEV (reference sequence). This CDR3 has 14 residues. V is TRBV27 and J is TRBJ1-2; 11 nucleotides align to TRBD1. Sequencing used PBMCs or T cells enriched from blood (not recorded which). The source is a woman aged 18-29 years who had recovered from COVID-19. Here the CDR3 DNA reads TGTGCCAGTTCTGGACAGGGGGCGACCTATGGCTACACCTTC. This translates into CASSGQGATYGYTF.